This is a list of T cell receptor beta chains from one sample in a study of identical twins. TCRdb redid the calling of the 5' RACE reads with MiXCR, one entry per CDR3 protein. The sample yields around 490,000 distinct CDR3 sequences, 20% to 25% seen once. These data were likewise used in another study, on yellow fever vaccine responses in identical twins.

The sequenced sample was CD4+ T cells sorted from blood. The origin of the receptors is a woman younger than 35 in good health. The CDR3 runs from the conserved cysteine through the conserved F or W. Each record gives: J gene, D gene, clone size, V gene, CDR3 protein, CDR3 DNA. D genes are given only for firm matches. A row's size may be missing; if present it is once, few, many or a size class.

j_call: TRBJ2-7; d_call: TRBD2; clone_size: few; v_call: TRBV7-2; cdr3_aa: CASSLGLAAHEQYF; cdr3_nt: TGTGCCAGCAGCTTAGGACTAGCGGCTCACGAGCAGTACTTC
j_call: TRBJ2-3; d_call: TRBD2; clone_size: few; v_call: TRBV11-2; cdr3_aa: CASSYPSGGAADTQYF; cdr3_nt: TGTGCCAGCAGCTACCCTAGCGGGGGGGCCGCAGATACGCAGTATTTT
j_call: TRBJ2-5; d_call: TRBD1; clone_size: -; v_call: TRBV25-1; cdr3_aa: CASSEGTGRATQYF; cdr3_nt: TGTGCCAGCAGTGAAGGGACAGGACGTGCGACCCAGTACTTC
j_call: TRBJ2-3; d_call: -; clone_size: -; v_call: TRBV2; cdr3_aa: CASREAVGQYF; cdr3_nt: TGTGCCAGCAGAGAGGCGGTAGGGCAGTATTTT
j_call: TRBJ2-7; d_call: TRBD1; clone_size: -; v_call: TRBV2; cdr3_aa: CASSGGQGRPYF; cdr3_nt: TGTGCCAGCAGCGGGGGACAGGGGAGGCCGTACTTC
j_call: TRBJ2-1; d_call: TRBD2; clone_size: -; v_call: TRBV28; cdr3_aa: CASSSSGRGDNEQFF; cdr3_nt: TGTGCCAGCAGTTCAAGCGGGAGAGGGGACAATGAGCAGTTCTTC
j_call: TRBJ2-1; d_call: -; clone_size: many; v_call: TRBV10-3; cdr3_aa: CAIRASSYNEQFF; cdr3_nt: TGTGCCATCAGGGCTAGCTCCTACAATGAGCAGTTCTTC
j_call: TRBJ1-1; d_call: TRBD1; clone_size: -; v_call: TRBV10-3; cdr3_aa: CAIREGTANTEAFF; cdr3_nt: TGTGCCATCAGGGAAGGGACAGCCAACACTGAAGCTTTCTTT
j_call: TRBJ2-7; d_call: -; clone_size: -; v_call: TRBV6-1; cdr3_aa: CASRTDRRGTYEQYF; cdr3_nt: TGTGCCAGCAGGACTGACCGGCGAGGGACCTACGAGCAGTACTTC
j_call: TRBJ2-5; d_call: -; clone_size: many; v_call: TRBV29-1; cdr3_aa: CSVAQETQYF; cdr3_nt: TGCAGCGTTGCACAGGAGACCCAGTACTTC
j_call: TRBJ1-1; d_call: -; clone_size: -; v_call: TRBV15; cdr3_aa: CATSRDNGWSATEAFF; cdr3_nt: TGTGCCACCAGCAGAGATAACGGCTGGTCGGCCACTGAAGCTTTCTTT
j_call: TRBJ1-3; d_call: -; clone_size: many; v_call: TRBV12-3/TRBV12-4; cdr3_aa: CASSSNLGNTIYF; cdr3_nt: TGTGCCAGCAGTTCTAATCTCGGAAACACCATATATTTT
j_call: TRBJ1-5; d_call: -; clone_size: -; v_call: TRBV10-3; cdr3_aa: CATTNKDGNSNQPQHF; cdr3_nt: TGTGCCACCACCAACAAGGACGGGAATAGCAATCAGCCCCAGCATTTT
j_call: TRBJ2-1; d_call: TRBD2; clone_size: -; v_call: TRBV20-1; cdr3_aa: CSARDRGTSGRNEQFF; cdr3_nt: TGCAGTGCTAGAGATCGGGGGACTAGCGGGAGGAATGAGCAGTTCTTC
j_call: TRBJ2-1; d_call: -; clone_size: -; v_call: TRBV7-2; cdr3_aa: CASSLGQTNNEQFF; cdr3_nt: TGTGCCAGCAGCTTAGGACAGACAAACAATGAGCAGTTCTTC
j_call: TRBJ1-4; d_call: -; clone_size: few; v_call: TRBV16; cdr3_aa: CASSERGDKNEKLFF; cdr3_nt: TGTGCCAGCAGCGAGCGTGGGGACAAAAATGAAAAACTGTTTTTT
j_call: TRBJ2-1; d_call: TRBD1; clone_size: -; v_call: TRBV2; cdr3_aa: CASTKQGADYNEQFF; cdr3_nt: TGTGCCAGCACAAAACAGGGGGCTGACTACAATGAGCAGTTCTTC
j_call: TRBJ2-1; d_call: TRBD2; clone_size: -; v_call: TRBV19; cdr3_aa: CATRKREVNEQFF; cdr3_nt: TGTGCCACAAGGAAGCGGGAGGTGAATGAGCAGTTCTTC
j_call: TRBJ2-2; d_call: -; clone_size: few; v_call: TRBV20-1; cdr3_aa: CSAVAANTGELFF; cdr3_nt: TGCAGTGCTGTAGCCGCGAACACCGGGGAGCTGTTTTTT
j_call: TRBJ1-5; d_call: TRBD1; clone_size: few; v_call: TRBV3-1; cdr3_aa: CASSQPGQVKAPWGNQPQHF; cdr3_nt: TGTGCCAGCAGCCAACCCGGACAGGTCAAGGCCCCTTGGGGCAATCAGCCCCAGCATTTT
j_call: TRBJ2-2; d_call: -; clone_size: few; v_call: TRBV15; cdr3_aa: CATSRGYENTGELFF; cdr3_nt: TGTGCCACCAGCAGAGGTTACGAGAACACCGGGGAGCTGTTTTTT
j_call: TRBJ2-7; d_call: -; clone_size: few; v_call: TRBV29-1; cdr3_aa: CSVRGIDGLSMGAYEQYF; cdr3_nt: TGCAGCGTCCGAGGGATAGACGGTCTTAGTATGGGGGCCTACGAGCAGTACTTC
j_call: TRBJ2-2; d_call: -; clone_size: -; v_call: TRBV6-5; cdr3_aa: CASSYFLSKGGTGELFF; cdr3_nt: TGTGCCAGCAGTTACTTTTTATCAAAAGGAGGCACCGGGGAGCTGTTTTTT
j_call: TRBJ2-5; d_call: TRBD2; clone_size: -; v_call: TRBV12-3/TRBV12-4; cdr3_aa: CASRISGGAPTTQYF; cdr3_nt: TGTGCCAGCAGAATTAGCGGGGGAGCCCCTACCACCCAGTACTTC
j_call: TRBJ2-5; d_call: TRBD2; clone_size: few; v_call: TRBV5-1; cdr3_aa: CASSRLAGGPETQYF; cdr3_nt: TGCGCCAGCAGCAGACTAGCGGGAGGGCCCGAGACCCAGTACTTC
j_call: TRBJ2-1; d_call: TRBD2; clone_size: -; v_call: TRBV11-2; cdr3_aa: CASSPNKGISGRSYNEQFF; cdr3_nt: TGTGCCAGCAGCCCAAACAAGGGGATTAGCGGGAGAAGTTACAATGAGCAGTTCTTC
j_call: TRBJ2-2; d_call: -; clone_size: few; v_call: TRBV7-2; cdr3_aa: CASSGGSRELFF; cdr3_nt: TGTGCCAGCAGCGGAGGGTCCCGGGAGCTGTTTTTT
j_call: TRBJ2-1; d_call: -; clone_size: -; v_call: TRBV10-3; cdr3_aa: CAISEQGFYNEQFF; cdr3_nt: TGTGCCATCAGTGAACAGGGTTTTTACAATGAGCAGTTCTTC
j_call: TRBJ2-1; d_call: TRBD1; clone_size: -; v_call: TRBV28; cdr3_aa: CASSSWDRESLSYNEQFF; cdr3_nt: TGTGCCAGCAGTTCGTGGGACAGGGAGTCACTCTCCTACAATGAGCAGTTCTTC
j_call: TRBJ2-5; d_call: TRBD1; clone_size: -; v_call: TRBV27; cdr3_aa: CASRGQGAREETQYF; cdr3_nt: TGTGCCAGCAGGGGACAGGGGGCACGTGAAGAGACCCAGTACTTC
j_call: TRBJ1-2; d_call: TRBD1; clone_size: -; v_call: TRBV5-1; cdr3_aa: CASSPGPGQEVCTF; cdr3_nt: TGCGCCAGCAGCCCTGGCCCGGGACAGGAGGTCTGCACCTTC
j_call: TRBJ2-1; d_call: -; clone_size: few; v_call: TRBV7-2; cdr3_aa: CASTSQDEQFF; cdr3_nt: TGTGCCAGCACCTCCCAGGATGAGCAGTTCTTC
j_call: TRBJ1-1; d_call: -; clone_size: few; v_call: TRBV6-6; cdr3_aa: CASSYSGPGEAFF; cdr3_nt: TGTGCCAGCAGTTACTCCGGACCAGGTGAAGCTTTCTTT
j_call: TRBJ2-7; d_call: TRBD1; clone_size: -; v_call: TRBV5-1; cdr3_aa: CASRSTGGYEQYF; cdr3_nt: TGCGCCAGCAGGTCGACAGGGGGCTACGAGCAGTACTTC
j_call: TRBJ2-7; d_call: -; clone_size: -; v_call: TRBV5-1; cdr3_aa: CASKSDSYEQYF; cdr3_nt: TGCGCCAGCAAGTCAGACTCCTACGAGCAGTACTTC
j_call: TRBJ2-5; d_call: TRBD1; clone_size: few; v_call: TRBV2; cdr3_aa: CASSWDRQETQYF; cdr3_nt: TGTGCCAGCAGCTGGGACAGGCAAGAGACCCAGTACTTC
j_call: TRBJ2-4; d_call: -; clone_size: -; v_call: TRBV3-1; cdr3_aa: CASSQGLAGQVNIQYF; cdr3_nt: TGTGCCAGCAGCCAAGGATTGGCAGGCCAGGTGAACATTCAGTACTTC
j_call: TRBJ1-6; d_call: TRBD1; clone_size: many; v_call: TRBV2; cdr3_aa: CASKGQGANNSPLHF; cdr3_nt: TGTGCCAGCAAAGGTCAGGGGGCCAATAATTCACCCCTCCACTTT
j_call: TRBJ2-7; d_call: -; clone_size: few; v_call: TRBV24-1; cdr3_aa: CATSDPRTSYEQYF; cdr3_nt: TGTGCCACCAGTGATCCCAGGACTTCCTACGAGCAGTACTTC
j_call: TRBJ1-6; d_call: TRBD1; clone_size: once; v_call: TRBV7-8; cdr3_aa: CASSEQGVGSPLHF; cdr3_nt: TGTGCCAGCAGCGAACAGGGGGTAGGTTCACCCCTCCACTTT
j_call: TRBJ2-5; d_call: -; clone_size: -; v_call: TRBV7-8; cdr3_aa: CASSFRVRSETQYF; cdr3_nt: TGTGCCAGCAGCTTTCGGGTACGGTCGGAGACCCAGTACTTC
j_call: TRBJ2-1; d_call: TRBD2; clone_size: -; v_call: TRBV28; cdr3_aa: CASRQRGGSYNEQFF; cdr3_nt: TGTGCCAGCAGACAACGGGGGGGGTCCTACAATGAGCAGTTCTTC
j_call: TRBJ2-2; d_call: TRBD2; clone_size: few; v_call: TRBV19; cdr3_aa: CATRLAGGNTGELFF; cdr3_nt: TGTGCCACAAGACTAGCGGGAGGGAACACCGGGGAGCTGTTTTTT
j_call: TRBJ1-5; d_call: -; clone_size: few; v_call: TRBV5-1; cdr3_aa: CASSWDGSTRQPQHF; cdr3_nt: TGCGCCAGCAGCTGGGACGGGTCCACCAGGCAGCCCCAGCATTTT
j_call: TRBJ2-2; d_call: TRBD2; clone_size: -; v_call: TRBV11-2; cdr3_aa: CASSLEGLANANTGELFF; cdr3_nt: TGTGCCAGCAGCTTAGAGGGACTAGCGAACGCGAACACCGGGGAGCTGTTTTTT
j_call: TRBJ2-3; d_call: TRBD2; clone_size: -; v_call: TRBV20-1; cdr3_aa: CSARDILAAYASTDTQYF; cdr3_nt: TGCAGTGCTAGAGATATACTAGCGGCTTACGCTAGCACAGATACGCAGTATTTT